Below are 2 T cell receptor beta chains sequenced from a single sample in a study of T-cell memory formation after mild COVID-19. TCRdb recomputed calls from the 5' RACE reads with MiXCR, one row per CDR3 protein. The sample records fewer than 650,000 distinct CDR3 sequences, approximately 21% being singletons. Sequencing was carried out using PBMCs or a T cell subset sorted from them (not recorded which). The origin of the receptors is an adult woman who had mild COVID-19 (a few samples of this study predate the infection). Cell type and time point are not known.

This clonotype was detected a few times. This chain joins TRBV24-1 and TRBJ2-2; 9 bases agree with TRBD1. V shed 3 bases, J shed 6 bases, and the junction held 10 bases outside the gene matches. This CDR3 is built from 17 residues. Per the germline V gene, CDR1 is KGHDR and CDR2 is SFDVKD. The CDR3 nucleotides read TGTGCCACCAGTGATCCCCCGGGACAGGGCTTTGCCGGGGAGCTGTTTTTT. Protein product: CATSDPPGQGFAGELFF.

This clonotype was seen a handful of times. The rearrangement links TRBV14 to TRBJ1-2, with a tentative D call TRBD1 (5 bases). Germline V gene sequence: CDR1 SGHDN, CDR2 FVKESK. CDR3 size: 16 residues. V was cut by 0 bases and J by 6 bases, with 17 bases left in between. The CDR3 loop reads CASSQERGGILNGYTF. In DNA, the CDR3 is TGTGCCAGCAGCCAAGAGCGTGGGGGGATTCTGAATGGCTACACCTTC.